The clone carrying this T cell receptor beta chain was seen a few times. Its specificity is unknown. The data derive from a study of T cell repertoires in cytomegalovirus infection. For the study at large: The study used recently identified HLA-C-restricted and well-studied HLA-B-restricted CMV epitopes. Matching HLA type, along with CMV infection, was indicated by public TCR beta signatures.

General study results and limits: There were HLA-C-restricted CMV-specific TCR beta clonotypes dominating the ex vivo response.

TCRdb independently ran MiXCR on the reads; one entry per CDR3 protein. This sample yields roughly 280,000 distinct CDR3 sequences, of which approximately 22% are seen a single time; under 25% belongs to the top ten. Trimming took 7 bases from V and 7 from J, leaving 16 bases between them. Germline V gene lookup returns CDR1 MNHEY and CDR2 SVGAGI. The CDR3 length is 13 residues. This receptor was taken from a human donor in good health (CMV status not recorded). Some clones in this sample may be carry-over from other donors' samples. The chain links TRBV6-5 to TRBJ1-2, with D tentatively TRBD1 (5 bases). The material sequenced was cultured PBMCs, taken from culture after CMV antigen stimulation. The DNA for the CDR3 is TGTGCCAGCAAAAGACAGCGTCGGGGTGGCTACACCTTC. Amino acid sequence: CASKRQRRGGYTF.